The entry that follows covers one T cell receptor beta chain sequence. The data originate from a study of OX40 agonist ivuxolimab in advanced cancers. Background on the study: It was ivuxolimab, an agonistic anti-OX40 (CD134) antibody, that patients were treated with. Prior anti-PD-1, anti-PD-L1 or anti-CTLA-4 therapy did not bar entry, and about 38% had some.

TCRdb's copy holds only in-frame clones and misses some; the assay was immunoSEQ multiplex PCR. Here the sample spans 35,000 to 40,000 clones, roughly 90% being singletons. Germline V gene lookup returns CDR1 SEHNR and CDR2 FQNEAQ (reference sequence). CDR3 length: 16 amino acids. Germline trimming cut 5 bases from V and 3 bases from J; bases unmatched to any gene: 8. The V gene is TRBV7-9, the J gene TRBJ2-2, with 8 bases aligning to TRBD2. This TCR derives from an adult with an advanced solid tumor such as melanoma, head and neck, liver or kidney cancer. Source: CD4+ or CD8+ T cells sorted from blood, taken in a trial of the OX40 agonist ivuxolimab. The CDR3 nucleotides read TGTGCCAGCAGCCCCACTAGCGGACCTCACACCGGGGAGCTGTTTTTT. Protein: CASSPTSGPHTGELFF.